Here is one TCR beta chain with its context. It is likely a read error: a sequence one base away is far more abundant. Germline CDR1 MNHNY, CDR2 SVGAGI (reference sequence). This CDR3 is 15 amino acids long. Between the trimmed V and J ends, which lost 5 bases and 10 bases, there was a span of 21 bases. TRAV- and TRBV-specific primers, spanning alpha and beta chains, primed first-strand cDNA. Over about 18 PCR cycles, TCRs were amplified from a constant-region primer and V-primer adapter. In vitro transcription was used to amplify the isolated mRNA. A single record per CDR3 protein comes from TCRdb applying MiXCR to the reads. The sample lists more than 85,000 distinct CDR3 sequences; 9.4% were seen once. This sample stems from a study of low-dose radiotherapy and immunotherapy resistance in tumors. Study information: Members of Cohort 2 were treated with 1 Gy per fraction every two weeks; their total was 13 Gy over 26 weeks. Oral aspirin 300 mg was taken by patients daily for four cycles from cycle 1 day 1.

Time point reported: before trial treatment. As a condition of eligibility, patients had advanced solid tumors lacking tumor-infiltrating lymphocytes. The sequences come from PBMCs, collected before treatment. This sequence joins TRBV6-6 and TRBJ2-1, with a tentative D call TRBD1 (6 bases). This TCR was sampled from a male donor with prostate cancer. As DNA, the CDR3 is TGTGCCAGCAGTCTGATACAGGGTTCAGGCAACGAGCAGTTCTTC. It is translated as CASSLIQGSGNEQFF.